One and the same sample provided the 28 T cell receptor beta chains below, sequenced in a study of blood T cell repertoires in COVID-19. The data were produced by immunoSEQ multiplex PCR, yet TCRdb's version contains in-frame clones alone and is incomplete. Of fewer than 200,000 clones listed, 65% to 90% are singletons. Material: peripheral blood. The receptor source for this set is a middle-aged woman with COVID-19, enrolled during active disease.

Only a few counts were recorded for this clone. The chain recombines TRBV12-5 with TRBJ1-1; the D gene is possibly TRBD1 (6 bases). Germline assignment: CDR1 LGHNT and CDR2 FRNRAP. The CDR3 has 15 amino acids. Trimming pared 0 bases from V and 6 bases from J, leaving 14 bases between. The CDR3 DNA is TGTGCTAGTGGTTTGGTAGGGGACAAGACGCCTGAAGCTTTCTTT. Protein product: CASGLVGDKTPEAFF.

The V and J genes are TRBV4-2 and TRBJ2-5, with TRBD2 identical over 12 bases. The CDR3 sequence is 16 residues long. Losses at the gene ends were 4 bases for V and 2 bases for J; bases not matched to a gene: 5. The V gene's germline CDR1 is LGHNA and CDR2 YNFKEQ. CDR3 sequence: CASSLQGTSGQETQYF. In DNA, the CDR3 is TGTGCCAGCAGCCTGCAAGGGACTAGCGGGCAAGAGACCCAGTACTTC.

The chain carries TRBV27 and TRBJ2-1; the D is unclear. Trimming pared 2 bases from V and 1 base from J, leaving 9 bases between. CDR3 length equals 15 residues. Germline V gene lookup returns CDR1 MNHEY and CDR2 SMNVEV (reference sequence). The CDR3 region is CASSLTARSYNEQFF. As DNA, the CDR3 is TGTGCCAGCAGTTTAACGGCCAGGTCCTACAATGAGCAGTTCTTC.

Only a few counts were recorded for this clone. This chain connects TRBV28 to TRBJ1-5, with D unresolved. In germline, CDR1 is MDHEN, CDR2 SYDVKM. V lost 4 bases, J lost 7 bases, and 14 bases lay in between. This CDR3 contains 14 residues. The CDR3 region has the DNA TGTGCCAGCAGTTCCACCCGGGTTTGGCAGCCCCAGCATTTT. Its translation is CASSSTRVWQPQHF.

The chain recombines TRBV6-5 with TRBJ1-4; tentatively, D is TRBD1 (5 bases). Germline V gives CDR1 MNHEY, CDR2 SVGAGI. CDR3 length: 14 amino acids. Deletions cut 4 bases from V and 3 bases from J, with 9 bases between. CDR3: CASSLRQSNEKLFF. The CDR3 nucleotides read TGTGCCAGCAGTTTAAGACAGTCTAATGAAAAACTGTTTTTT.

The V call is TRBV7-9, the J call TRBJ2-1, with a tentative D call TRBD2 (6 bases). Looked up from germline, CDR1 is SEHNR and CDR2 is FQNEAQ (reference sequence). V was trimmed by 7 bases and J by 3 bases, leaving 22 bases between them. This CDR3 region has 17 residues. CDR3 DNA: TGTGCCAGCAACTACGGGGTCGGGAGCGTCCTCTACAATGAGCAGTTCTTC. Its protein is CASNYGVGSVLYNEQFF.

The rearrangement joins TRBV14 to TRBJ2-3; 7 bases agree with TRBD1. V was clipped by 0 bases and J by 2 bases; unmatched bases: 8. Germline lookup yields CDR1 SGHDN and CDR2 FVKESK. This CDR3 is 17 amino acids long. CDR3 loop: CASSQEKGGLFTDTQYF. Here the CDR3 DNA reads TGTGCCAGCAGCCAAGAAAAAGGGGGCCTCTTCACAGATACGCAGTATTTT.

The V gene is TRBV6-5, the J gene TRBJ1-4; 9 nucleotides line up with TRBD1. Germline V CDR1 and CDR2: MNHEY, SVGAGI. This CDR3 has 14 residues. With V trimmed by 6 bases and J by 6 bases, 5 bases remained unmatched. CDR3: CASSSTGGDEKLFF. As DNA, the CDR3 is TGTGCCAGCAGCTCGACAGGGGGGGATGAAAAACTGTTTTTT.

This chain links TRBV6-5 with TRBJ2-5; maybe TRBD2 (6 bases). CDR1 is MNHEY and CDR2 is SVGAGI in the germline V gene. The CDR3 is made up of 13 amino acids. V lost 5 bases, J lost 2 bases, and 9 bases lay in between. The CDR3 protein is CASSLAYQETQYF. In DNA form, the CDR3 reads TGTGCCAGCAGTCTAGCGTATCAAGAGACCCAGTACTTC.

The rearrangement joins TRBV19 to TRBJ2-1; tentatively, D is TRBD1 (6 bases). The CDR3 runs 13 residues. The germline gives CDR1 LNHDA, CDR2 SQIVND (reference sequence). The germline V and J ends were trimmed by 5 bases and 7 bases, with 12 bases remaining between them. In DNA form, the CDR3 reads TGTGCCAGTAGTTCACAGGGTAGAAATGAGCAGTTCTTC. Translating gives CASSSQGRNEQFF.

J is TRBJ2-2 and V is TRBV28; 7 nucleotides agree with TRBD1. Germline lookup yields CDR1 MDHEN and CDR2 SYDVKM. V trimming: 7 bases; J trimming: 1 base; junction bases outside the gene matches: 9. This CDR3 region has 16 residues. The CDR3 spells CASTRWGTENTGELFF. The CDR3 DNA is TGTGCCAGCACCCGATGGGGGACAGAGAACACCGGGGAGCTGTTTTTT.

CDR3 coding DNA: TGTGCCAGTTCCCAAGCGGGACGGTCTTACATTCAGTACTTC. This translates into CASSQAGRSYIQYF. This chain uses TRBV19 with TRBJ2-4, with 7 bases fitting TRBD2. CDR3 length: 14 residues. The V gene's germline CDR1 is LNHDA and CDR2 SQIVND (reference sequence). V shed 8 bases, J shed 8 bases, and the junction held 12 bases outside the gene matches.

This chain connects TRBV9 to TRBJ2-1, with a weak D call TRBD1 (5 bases). Between the trimmed V and J ends, which lost 4 bases and 7 bases, there was a span of 21 bases. This CDR3 comprises 16 residues. CDR1 and CDR2 from the germline V gene are SGDLS and YYNGEE. CDR3 sequence: CASSSVRQPTTNEQFF. CDR3 in DNA: TGTGCCAGCAGCTCCGTACGACAGCCCACCACTAATGAGCAGTTCTTC.

The gene calls are TRBV10-2 and TRBJ2-7, with D unclear. Trimming cost V 5 bases and J 1 base, with 12 bases left between them. CDR3 length: 14 residues. The germline CDR1 and CDR2 sequences are WSHSY and SAAADI. CDR3 residues: CASSTRSLSYEQYF. Written as DNA, the CDR3 is TGCGCCAGCAGTACCCGGTCACTTTCCTACGAGCAGTACTTC.

This clone turned up a few times. This chain connects TRBV19 to TRBJ2-2; TRBD2 is a possible D gene (6 bases). The CDR3 contains 16 residues. V lost 6 bases to trimming and J lost 3 bases, with 17 bases between them. CDR1 is LNHDA, CDR2 SQIVND, per germline (reference sequence). In DNA, the CDR3 is TGTGCCAGTAGCCAAGGTCGGGGGAGGTACACCGGGGAGCTGTTTTTT. Translating it yields CASSQGRGRYTGELFF.

This sequence joins TRBV27 and TRBJ2-7; 8 positions agree with TRBD1. Trimming cost V 6 bases and J 7 bases; bases outside gene matches: 8. This CDR3 spans 13 amino acids. From germline, CDR1 is MNHEY and CDR2 SMNVEV (reference sequence). The CDR3 sequence is CASSQDRGLEQYF. CDR3 in DNA: TGTGCCAGCAGCCAAGACAGGGGTTTGGAGCAGTACTTC.

This sequence joins TRBV19 and TRBJ2-1; TRBD2 agrees at 7 bases. Per the germline V gene, CDR1 is LNHDA and CDR2 is SQIVND (reference sequence). The length of the CDR3 is 16 residues. The junction had 18 bases not matched to a gene; V was cut back by 4 bases and J by 12 bases. This CDR3 is CASSSLSLAASEGQFF. The CDR3, as DNA: TGTGCCAGTAGTAGTTTAAGTCTAGCGGCCTCCGAGGGGCAGTTCTTC. Full variable domain (outside the CDR3, taken from reference TRBV19 and TRBJ2-1): DGGITQSPKYLFRKEGQNVTLSCEQNLNHDAMYWYRQDPGQGLRLIYYSQIVNDFQKGDIAEGYSVSREKKESFPLTVTSAQKNPTAFYLCASSSLSLAASEGQFFGPGTRLTVL.

This rearrangement joins TRBV5-5 to TRBJ2-2; 14 bases are shared with TRBD2. Germline V gene lookup returns CDR1 SGHKS and CDR2 YYEKEE (reference sequence). This CDR3 spans 19 amino acids. V dropped 4 bases and J dropped 5; count of bases not matched to a gene: 13. CDR3: CASSPENPGLAGVTGELFF. As DNA, the CDR3 is TGTGCCAGCAGCCCCGAAAACCCGGGACTAGCGGGAGTTACCGGGGAGCTGTTTTTT.

The chain links TRBV6-1 to TRBJ1-5; weak D call: TRBD1 (5 bases). Germline V gives CDR1 MNHNS, CDR2 SASEGT. V was trimmed by 3 bases and J by 4 bases, leaving 7 bases between them. This CDR3 contains 13 residues. CDR3 DNA sequence: TGTGCCAGCAGTGACGGGGGGAATCAGCCCCAGCATTTT. It codes for CASSDGGNQPQHF.

DNA for the CDR3: TGTGCCAGCAGTGCTCTTCCAGGGGCCGCGGATCAGCCCCAGCATTTT. Translated: CASSALPGAADQPQHF. V usage is TRBV6-1 and J usage is TRBJ1-5; maybe TRBD1 (6 bases). This CDR3 contains 16 residues. Between the trimmed V and J ends, which lost 4 bases and 5 bases, there was a span of 18 bases. The germline gives CDR1 MNHNS, CDR2 SASEGT.

The chain combines TRBV2 with TRBJ1-2; unclear D gene. Germline-derived CDR1 and CDR2 are SNHLY and FYNNEI. The CDR3 consists of 15 residues. The germline V and J ends were trimmed by 8 bases and 1 base, with 17 bases remaining between them. CDR3 coding DNA: TGTGCCAGCCACGGCGGGCGAAGCTTTAACTATGGCTACACCTTC. It translates to CASHGGRSFNYGYTF.

The gene calls are TRBV12-3 or TRBV12-4 and TRBJ2-7, with a tentative D call TRBD2 (5 bases). CDR3 length: 12 amino acids. V was cut by 4 bases and J by 4 bases, with 8 bases left in between. The DNA for the CDR3 is TGTGCCAGCAGTTCGGGGTTTTACGAGCAGTACTTC. Its translation: CASSSGFYEQYF.

CDR3 loop: CASSHSGGWTDTQYF. For the CDR3, the DNA is TGTGCCAGCAGCCACAGCGGGGGGTGGACAGATACGCAGTATTTT. The chain has TRBV9 and TRBJ2-3; TRBD2 agrees at 9 bases. CDR1 and CDR2 (germline): SGDLS, YYNGEE. The CDR3 runs 15 residues. After removal of 4 bases from V and 3 bases from J, the junction contained 6 bases not matched to a gene.

The CDR3 nucleotides are TGTGCCACCAGTGACCGATCCGTTACCCGAGCCTCTGGGGCCAACGTCCTGACTTTC. Residues: CATSDRSVTRASGANVLTF. V and J are TRBV24-1 and TRBJ2-6; D is unresolved. The V end was cut by 4 bases, the J end by 0 bases, with 18 bases between. The CDR3 has 19 residues. Per germline, CDR1 KGHDR and CDR2 SFDVKD.

The chain combines TRBV5-4 with TRBJ1-1, with 9 bases lining up with TRBD1. This CDR3 comprises 14 residues. The J segment lost 5 bases and the V segment lost 4 bases, leaving 6 bases of the junction unmatched. Germline CDR1 and CDR2: SGHNT and YYREEE (reference sequence). CDR3 amino acids: CASSTRQGGTEAFF. The CDR3 coding sequence is TGTGCCAGCAGCACACGACAGGGGGGAACTGAAGCTTTCTTT.

The J gene is TRBJ2-3, the V gene TRBV11-2; 7 bases map to TRBD2. Germline V gives CDR1 SGHAT, CDR2 FQNNGV. The CDR3 length is 15 residues. V was pared by 0 bases and J by 3 bases, with 3 bases of the junction left unmatched. Written as DNA, the CDR3 is TGTGCCAGCAGCTTAGAGGGACTACCAACAGATACGCAGTATTTT. Encoded protein: CASSLEGLPTDTQYF.

This rearrangement joins TRBV6-5 to TRBJ1-1; no firm D call. Trimming cost V 0 bases and J 1 base, with 9 bases left between them. Per the germline V gene, CDR1 is MNHEY and CDR2 is SVGAGI. The CDR3 is 15 residues long. The chain's CDR3 is CASSYSAGSNTEAFF. CDR3 in DNA: TGTGCCAGCAGTTACTCGGCGGGGTCGAACACTGAAGCTTTCTTT.

The rearrangement joins TRBV4-1 to TRBJ2-1; 9 nucleotides align to TRBD2. CDR1 and CDR2 (germline): MGHRA, YSYEKL. With V trimmed by 3 bases and J by 4 bases, 7 bases remained unmatched. This CDR3 has 16 residues. CDR3 bases: TGCGCCAGCAGCCAGTGGGCGGGAGGGCAATACAATGAGCAGTTCTTC. As protein: CASSQWAGGQYNEQFF.